Included here is one T cell receptor beta chain sequence, with context. This clone was seen a handful of times. Its target antigen remains unknown. The record has no base qualities; no much larger clone is one base away. This sample is part of a study of CD4+ T cells in melanoma (dated by TCRdb to between 2021 and 2024). About the full investigation: The study examined neoantigen-specific CD4+ T cells in human melanoma.

The paper's findings and limits, for the study overall: Neoantigen-specific CD4+ T cells in melanoma were reported to have a range of differentiation states. The report described a correlation between neoantigen-specific CD4+ T cells and the function of CD8+ T cells, macrophages and B cells.

The CDR3 runs 16 amino acids, cysteine and phenylalanine included. Only CDR3 DNA is held: 48 bases, read in frame from base 1. The junction shows trimming of 5 bases on V and 0 bases on J, plus 15 bases between the germline ends. Via the germline V gene (reference sequence), CDR1 is SEHNR and CDR2 FQNEAQ. Libraries were constructed by the immunoSEQ multiplex PCR assay. The table comes from immuneACCESS by way of TCRdb, which keeps in-frame sequences with V and J called. Part of the clones is missing from these tables; in studies checked, under half for an unresolved V gene and the rest for unknown reasons. This sample holds some 120,000 clones; approximately 90% were observed only once. The ten largest account for about 3.5% of the sample. The donors were people with melanoma.

The sequence derives from a human donor with melanoma. Sequenced sample: peripheral blood. The rearranged segments are TRBV7-9 and TRBJ2-3, with a tentative D call of TRBD1 or TRBD2, each matching 6 bases. The CDR3 protein is CASSREGGPSTDTQYF. The DNA sequence is as follows: TGTGCCAGCAGCAGAGAGGGGGGACCGAGCACAGATACGCAGTATTTT.